Sequencing of this TCR beta chain was carried out in a study of T cells in Graves' hyperthyroidism and ophthalmopathy. From RNA transcripts, TCR beta CDR3 regions were amplified. With the HTBI primer set, the TCR CDR3 went through a first round of RT-PCR. In TCRdb, the multiplex PCR reads were re-called with MiXCR into one record per CDR3 protein. The sample holds approximately 590,000 distinct CDR3 sequences, 15% to 17% seen once. The ends were cut back, 3 bases at V and 6 bases at J, with 10 bases in the middle. The CDR3 totals 13 residues. From germline, CDR1 is SNHLY and CDR2 FYNNEI. This clonotype was observed many times.

The clonotype was recovered from a woman aged 25 to 39 with Graves' hyperthyroidism. The V gene is TRBV2, the J gene TRBJ2-3; D not certain. Sequenced sample: blood. Here the CDR3 DNA reads TGTGCCAGCAGTGACTCTCGGATGGATACGCAGTATTTT. Translation: CASSDSRMDTQYF.